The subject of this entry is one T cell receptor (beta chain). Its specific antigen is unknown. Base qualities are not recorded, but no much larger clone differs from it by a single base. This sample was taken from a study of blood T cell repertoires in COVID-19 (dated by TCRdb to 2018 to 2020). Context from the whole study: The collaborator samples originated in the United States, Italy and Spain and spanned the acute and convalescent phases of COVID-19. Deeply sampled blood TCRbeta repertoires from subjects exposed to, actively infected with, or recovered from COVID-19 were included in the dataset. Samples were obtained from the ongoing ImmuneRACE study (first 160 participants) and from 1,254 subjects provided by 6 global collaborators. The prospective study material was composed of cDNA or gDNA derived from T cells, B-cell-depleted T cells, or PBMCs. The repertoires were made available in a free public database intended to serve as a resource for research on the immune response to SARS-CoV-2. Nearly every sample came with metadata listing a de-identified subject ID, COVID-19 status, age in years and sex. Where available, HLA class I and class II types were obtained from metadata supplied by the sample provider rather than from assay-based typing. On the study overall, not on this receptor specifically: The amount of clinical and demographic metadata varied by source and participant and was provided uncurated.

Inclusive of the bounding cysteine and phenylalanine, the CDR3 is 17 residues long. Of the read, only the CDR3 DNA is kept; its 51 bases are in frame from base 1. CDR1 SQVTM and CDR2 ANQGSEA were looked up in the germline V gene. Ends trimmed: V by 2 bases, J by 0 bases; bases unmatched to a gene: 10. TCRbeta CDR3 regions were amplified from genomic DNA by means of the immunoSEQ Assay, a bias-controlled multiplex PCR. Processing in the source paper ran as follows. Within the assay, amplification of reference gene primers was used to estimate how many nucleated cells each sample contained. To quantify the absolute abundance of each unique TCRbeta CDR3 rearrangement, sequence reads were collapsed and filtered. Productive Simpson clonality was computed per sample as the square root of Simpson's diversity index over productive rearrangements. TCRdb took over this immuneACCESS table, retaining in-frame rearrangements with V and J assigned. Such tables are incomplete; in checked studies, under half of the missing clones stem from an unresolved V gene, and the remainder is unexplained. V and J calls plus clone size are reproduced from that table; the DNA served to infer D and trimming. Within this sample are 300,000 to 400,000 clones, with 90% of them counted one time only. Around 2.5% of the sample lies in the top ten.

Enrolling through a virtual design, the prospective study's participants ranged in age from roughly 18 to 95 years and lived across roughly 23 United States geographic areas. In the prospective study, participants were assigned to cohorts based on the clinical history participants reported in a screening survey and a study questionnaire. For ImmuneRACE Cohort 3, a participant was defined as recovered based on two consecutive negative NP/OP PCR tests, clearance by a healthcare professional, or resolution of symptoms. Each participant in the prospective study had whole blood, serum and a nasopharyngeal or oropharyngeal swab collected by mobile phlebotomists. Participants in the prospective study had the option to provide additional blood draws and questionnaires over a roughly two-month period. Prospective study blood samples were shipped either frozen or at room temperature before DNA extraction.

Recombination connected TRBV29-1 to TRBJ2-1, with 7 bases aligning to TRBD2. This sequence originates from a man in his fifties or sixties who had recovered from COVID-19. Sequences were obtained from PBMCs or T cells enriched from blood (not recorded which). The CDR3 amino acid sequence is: CSVEMAGEFFSYNEQFF. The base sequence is TGCAGCGTTGAAATGGCGGGAGAATTTTTCTCCTACAATGAGCAGTTCTTC.